The clone carrying this TCR beta chain was counted only a few times. The antigen remains unidentified. V lost 0 bases, J lost 3 bases, and 6 bases stayed unmatched. The CDR3 is made up of 16 amino acids. Germline CDR1 reads KGHSH; CDR2 reads LQKENI. Expressed TCRB transcripts got sequenced, as all isolated RNA was reverse transcribed. The average read count of naive, central memory and regulatory T cell samples was approximately 4 million. Repertoires were generated with immunoSEQ multiplex PCR, while TCRdb's copy carries only in-frame clones and drops some. The table records approximately 250,000 clones, 20% to 25% of them present only once. This sample is drawn from a study of beta chain features in type 1 diabetes. Study summary: The study examined about 110,000,000 sorted cells across all samples. Study-wide results and limits: All four CD4+ subsets from Type 1 diabetes patients carried moderately but significantly shorter TCRB CDR3s.

A single heparinised blood sample, averaging about 120 mL, was obtained per donor. The sequenced sample was naive CD4+ T cells from blood. The sequence was collected from a woman aged 30 to 39 with type 1 diabetes. This chain uses TRBV18 with TRBJ2-7; 9 bases align to TRBD1. Here the CDR3 DNA reads TGTGCCAGCTCACCACCACCGGGACAGGGTTACTACGAGCAGTACTTC. It translates to CASSPPPGQGYYEQYF.